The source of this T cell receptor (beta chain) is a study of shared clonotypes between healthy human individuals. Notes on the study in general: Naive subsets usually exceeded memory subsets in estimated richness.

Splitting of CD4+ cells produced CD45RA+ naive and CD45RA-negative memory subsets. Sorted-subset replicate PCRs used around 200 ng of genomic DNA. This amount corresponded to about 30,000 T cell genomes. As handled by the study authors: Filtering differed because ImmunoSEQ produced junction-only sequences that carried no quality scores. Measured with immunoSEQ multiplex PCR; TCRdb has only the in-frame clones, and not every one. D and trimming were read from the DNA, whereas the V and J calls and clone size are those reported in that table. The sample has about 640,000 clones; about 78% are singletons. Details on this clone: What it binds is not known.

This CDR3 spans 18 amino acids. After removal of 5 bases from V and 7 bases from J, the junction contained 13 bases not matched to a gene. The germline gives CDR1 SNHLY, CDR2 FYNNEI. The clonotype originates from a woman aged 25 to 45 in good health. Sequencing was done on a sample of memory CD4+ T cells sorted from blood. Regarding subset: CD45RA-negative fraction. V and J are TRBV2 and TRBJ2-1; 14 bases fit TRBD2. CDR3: CASSQAGGGLAGGNEQFF. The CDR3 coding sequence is TGTGCCAGCAGTCAGGCAGGGGGAGGACTAGCGGGAGGTAATGAGCAGTTCTTC.